One and the same sample provided the 20 T cell receptor beta chains below, sequenced in a study of blood T cell repertoires in COVID-19 (dated by TCRdb to 2020 to 2022). Library generation was performed with the immunoSEQ multiplex PCR assay. Imported from immuneACCESS, the table was reduced by TCRdb to in-frame sequences with V and J called. These copies leave out some clones; in studies compared against another copy, an unresolved V gene accounts for under half, and the cause of the remainder is not known. Within this sample are roughly 140,000 clones, with 88% of them counted one time only. Of the sample, approximately 2% is held by the ten largest clones. The sequenced sample consisted of peripheral blood. The receptors shown here come from a man between 65 and 85 years old with acute or convalescent COVID-19.

The V gene is TRBV7-9, the J gene TRBJ1-1; D is perhaps TRBD1 (6 bases). This CDR3 is built from 18 residues. Germline values: CDR1 SEHNR, CDR2 FQNEAQ (reference sequence). The germline V and J ends were trimmed by 4 bases and 7 bases, with 28 bases remaining between them. Here the CDR3 reads CASSYPAGVIPSALEAFF. CDR3 in DNA: TGTGCCAGCAGCTACCCGGCAGGGGTAATACCCTCCGCCCTTGAAGCTTTCTTT.

The genes are TRBV14 and TRBJ1-4; possibly TRBD1 for D (5 bases). The germline V and J ends were trimmed by 3 bases and 8 bases, with 19 bases remaining between them. Germline CDR1 and CDR2: SGHDN and FVKESK. The CDR3 has 16 residues. The CDR3 spells CASSHSLGPVTEKLFF. CDR3 DNA: TGTGCCAGCAGCCACTCCTTGGGGCCCGTCACGGAAAAACTGTTTTTT.

As for this clone: Other DNA sequences in this sample translate to the same CDR3. The chain is built from TRBV5-1 and TRBJ2-7, with 7 bases matching TRBD2. Germline lookup yields CDR1 SGHRS and CDR2 YFSETQ. After removal of 0 bases from V and 2 bases from J, the junction contained 2 bases not matched to a gene. The CDR3 length is 14 residues. The CDR3 coding sequence is TGCGCCAGCAGCTTGGCGGCGGGAGCCTACGAGCAGTACTTC. It translates to CASSLAAGAYEQYF.

The rearrangement uses TRBV28 and TRBJ2-7; TRBD1 aligns across 11 bases. There are 17 residues in the CDR3. The V and J ends lost 6 bases and 4 bases, in that order; junction bases with no gene match: 14. The germline CDR1 and CDR2 sequences are MDHEN and SYDVKM. The CDR3: CASSRQGVGTGGYEQYF. CDR3 DNA: TGTGCCAGCAGCCGTCAGGGGGTCGGGACAGGGGGTTACGAGCAGTACTTC.

The chain uses TRBV2 and TRBJ2-5; 9 bases match TRBD1. CDR3 length equals 13 residues. The V gene end was trimmed by 6 bases and the J gene end by 7 bases; junction bases not matched to a gene: 6. The germline V gene has CDR1 SNHLY and CDR2 FYNNEI. CDR3 nucleotides: TGTGCCAGCAGACAGGGGGCGCGTTGGACCCAGTACTTC. It yields the protein CASRQGARWTQYF.

The rearrangement uses TRBV28 and TRBJ1-6; D unresolved. This CDR3 region has 14 residues. CDR1 MDHEN and CDR2 SYDVKM come from the germline V gene. The V and J ends lost 3 bases and 2 bases respectively, with 5 bases between them. The CDR3 nucleotides are TGTGCCAGCAGTTTGCAGGCCTATAATTCACCCCTCCACTTT. Its translation is CASSLQAYNSPLHF.

The chain combines TRBV9 with TRBJ2-1; no clear D gene. V was cut by 4 bases and J by 6 bases, with 14 bases left in between. This CDR3 comprises 14 residues. Germline loops: CDR1 SGDLS, CDR2 YYNGEE. CDR3 DNA sequence: TGTGCCAGCAGCCCCGATTCACAGTCCAATGAGCAGTTCTTC. Amino acids: CASSPDSQSNEQFF.

The sample holds one count of this clone. The genes are TRBV11-2 and TRBJ1-1, with 7 positions matching TRBD1. The CDR3 runs 15 residues. V lost 1 base to trimming and J lost 3 bases; unmatched junction nucleotides: 5. Germline V gene data show CDR1 as SGHAT and CDR2 as FQNNGV. CDR3: CASSLGQGRYTEAFF. CDR3 in DNA: TGTGCCAGCAGCTTAGGACAGGGAAGGTACACTGAAGCTTTCTTT.

This chain uses TRBV19 with TRBJ2-7, with 8 nucleotides matching TRBD1. This CDR3 is 13 amino acids long. The germline V gene encodes CDR1 LNHDA and CDR2 SQIVND (reference sequence). The J segment lost 2 bases and the V segment lost 5 bases, leaving 2 bases of the junction unmatched. In nucleotides, the CDR3 is TGTGCCAGTAGTGAACAGGGGGCCTACGAGCAGTACTTC. This sequence encodes CASSEQGAYEQYF.

This chain links TRBV12-3 or TRBV12-4 with TRBJ2-7, with D possibly TRBD1 on 6 matching bases. There are 13 residues in the CDR3. V lost 5 bases to trimming and J lost 2 bases, with 10 bases between them. The CDR3 region has the DNA TGTGCCAGCAGTCCGACAGGTACCTACGAGCAGTACTTC. This gives the protein CASSPTGTYEQYF.

This sequence joins TRBV7-2 and TRBJ2-5, with D perhaps matching TRBD2 (5 bases). Germline CDR1 SGHTA, CDR2 FQGNSA. This CDR3 is built from 16 residues. The V and J ends lost 3 bases and 4 bases respectively, with 18 bases between them. CDR3 nucleotides: TGTGCCAGCAGCTTCTCAAGCGGCCCTTCGGGAGAGACCCAGTACTTC. This encodes CASSFSSGPSGETQYF.

The gene calls are TRBV6-6 and TRBJ2-5; 7 bases map to TRBD1. The germline gives CDR1 MNHNY, CDR2 SVGAGI (reference sequence). The junction had 5 bases not matched to a gene; V was cut back by 6 bases and J by 4 bases. This CDR3 has 13 residues. The CDR3 protein is CASRTGVSETQYF. The CDR3 nucleotides read TGTGCCAGCAGAACAGGGGTATCAGAGACCCAGTACTTC.

J is TRBJ1-4 and V is TRBV19, with D perhaps TRBD1 (6 bases). This CDR3 has 13 amino acids. V was pared by 8 bases and J by 5 bases, with 12 bases between. CDR1 and CDR2 from the germline V gene are LNHDA and SQIVND (reference sequence). The CDR3 reads CASSDRSNEKLFF. CDR3 coding DNA: TGTGCCAGTTCTGACAGGTCAAATGAAAAACTGTTTTTT.

V and J are TRBV6-6 and TRBJ1-5; 7 nucleotides line up with TRBD1. CDR3 size: 14 residues. The V segment lost 5 bases and the J segment 5 bases; nucleotides outside the gene matches: 6. The germline CDR1 and CDR2 sequences are MNHNY and SVGAGI (reference sequence). CDR3: CASSLVTGDQPQHF. The DNA of the CDR3 is TGTGCCAGCAGTCTAGTCACAGGGGATCAGCCCCAGCATTTT.

The rearrangement uses TRBV3-1 (or the pseudogene TRBV3-2) and TRBJ2-2; TRBD2 is a possible D gene (5 bases). Trimming removed 1 base at V and 6 bases at J, with 6 bases between. CDR1 is LGHDT and CDR2 is YNNKEL in the germline V gene (reference sequence). This CDR3 is 13 amino acids long. The CDR3 reads CASSQGTPGELFF. In nucleotides, the CDR3 is TGTGCCAGCAGCCAAGGGACTCCCGGGGAGCTGTTTTTT.

The chain uses TRBV5-4 and TRBJ2-5; TRBD1 agrees at 8 bases. V lost 1 base and J lost 5; bases outside the gene matches: 10. Germline V CDR1 and CDR2: SGHNT, YYREEE (reference sequence). The length of the CDR3 is 16 residues. The CDR3 spells CASSLMTGEFTETQYF. The DNA of the CDR3 is TGTGCCAGCAGCTTGATGACAGGGGAATTTACGGAGACCCAGTACTTC. Looking up the rest from reference TRBV5-4 and TRBJ2-5 gives the full variable domain: ETGVTQSPTHLIKTRGQQVTLRCSSQSGHNTVSWYQQALGQGPQFIFQYYREEENGRGNFPPRFSGLQFPNYSSELNVNALELDDSALYLCASSLMTGEFTETQYFGPGTRLLVL.

In its sample, this clone was seen a few times. V and J are TRBV20-1 and TRBJ1-6; no clear D. V was trimmed by 3 bases and J by 5 bases, leaving 17 bases between them. The CDR3 loop spans 16 amino acids. Per the germline V gene, CDR1 is DFQATT and CDR2 is SNEGSKA (reference sequence). CDR3 amino acids: CSASLRTRGNNSPLHF. CDR3 DNA sequence: TGCAGTGCTAGTCTTCGGACCCGGGGAAATAATTCACCCCTCCACTTT.

The rearrangement joins TRBV7-3 to TRBJ1-6, with a possible D match to TRBD1 (5 bases). V shed 4 bases and J shed 10 bases, with 11 bases lying between them. CDR1 SGHTA and CDR2 FQGTGA come from the germline V gene. CDR3 size: 13 residues. DNA for the CDR3: TGTGCCAGCAGCTACGACAGTGTCTCACCCCTCCACTTT. Its translation is CASSYDSVSPLHF.

The chain combines TRBV7-2 with TRBJ1-6; 9 bases agree with TRBD1. Per germline, CDR1 SGHTA and CDR2 FQGNSA. V dropped 4 bases and J dropped 7; count of bases not matched to a gene: 2. This CDR3 is built from 14 residues. The CDR3 region is CASSSGTGNSPLHF. The CDR3 coding sequence is TGTGCCAGCAGCTCCGGGACAGGGAATTCACCCCTCCACTTT. The complete variable domain, with remaining parts taken from reference TRBV7-2 and TRBJ1-6, reads GAGVSQSPSNKVTEKGKDVELRCDPISGHTALYWYRQSLGQGLEFLIYFQGNSAPDKSGLPSDRFSAERTGGSVSTLTIQRTQQEDSAVYLCASSSGTGNSPLHFGNGTRLTVT.

V is TRBV2 and J is TRBJ1-2, with 8 bases aligning to TRBD1. Germline loops: CDR1 SNHLY, CDR2 FYNNEI. There are 16 residues in the CDR3. The V and J ends lost 4 bases and 6 bases, in that order; junction bases with no gene match: 13. CDR3 in amino acids: CASSVGQGGPSDGYTF. DNA of the CDR3: TGTGCCAGCAGTGTTGGACAGGGAGGGCCTAGTGATGGCTACACCTTC.